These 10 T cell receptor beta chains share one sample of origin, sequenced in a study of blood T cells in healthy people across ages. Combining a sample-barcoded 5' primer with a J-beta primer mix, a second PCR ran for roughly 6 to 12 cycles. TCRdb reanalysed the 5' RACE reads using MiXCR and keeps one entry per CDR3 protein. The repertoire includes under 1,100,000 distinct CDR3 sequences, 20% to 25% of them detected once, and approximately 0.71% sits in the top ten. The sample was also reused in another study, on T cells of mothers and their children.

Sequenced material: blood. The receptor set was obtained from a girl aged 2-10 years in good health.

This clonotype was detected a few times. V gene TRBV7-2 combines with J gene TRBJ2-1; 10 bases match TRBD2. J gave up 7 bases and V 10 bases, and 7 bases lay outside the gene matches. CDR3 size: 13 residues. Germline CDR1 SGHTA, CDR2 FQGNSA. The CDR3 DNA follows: TGTGCCACCAGGGCTAGCGGGAGTAATGAGCAGTTCTTC. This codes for CATRASGSNEQFF.

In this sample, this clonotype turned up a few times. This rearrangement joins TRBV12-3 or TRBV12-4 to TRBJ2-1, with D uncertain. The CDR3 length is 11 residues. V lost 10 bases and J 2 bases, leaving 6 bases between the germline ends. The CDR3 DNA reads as TGTGCCACCTCAACCTACAATGAGCAGTTCTTC. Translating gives CATSTYNEQFF.

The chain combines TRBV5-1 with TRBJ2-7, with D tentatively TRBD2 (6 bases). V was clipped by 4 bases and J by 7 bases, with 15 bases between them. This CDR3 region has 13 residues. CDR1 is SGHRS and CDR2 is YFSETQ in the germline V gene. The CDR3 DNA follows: TGCGCCAGCAGCCCCCTTGGCGGGGTAGAGCAGTACTTC. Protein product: CASSPLGGVEQYF. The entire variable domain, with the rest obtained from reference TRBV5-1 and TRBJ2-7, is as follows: KAGVTQTPRYLIKTRGQQVTLSCSPISGHRSVSWYQQTPGQGLQFLFEYFSETQRNKGNFPGRFSGRQFSNSRSEMNVSTLELGDSALYLCASSPLGGVEQYFGPGTRLTVT.

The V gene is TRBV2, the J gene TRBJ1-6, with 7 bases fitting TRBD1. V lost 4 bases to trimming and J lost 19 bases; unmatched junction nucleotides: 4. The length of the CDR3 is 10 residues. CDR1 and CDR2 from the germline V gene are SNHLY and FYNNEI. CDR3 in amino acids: CASSGDSPHF. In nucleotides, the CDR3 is TGTGCCAGCAGTGGGGACAGCCCTCACTTT.

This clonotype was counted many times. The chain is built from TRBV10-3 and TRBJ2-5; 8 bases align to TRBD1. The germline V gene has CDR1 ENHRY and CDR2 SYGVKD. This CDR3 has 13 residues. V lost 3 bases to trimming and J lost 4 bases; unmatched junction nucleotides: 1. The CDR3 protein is CAISETGGETQYF. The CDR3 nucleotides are TGTGCCATCAGTGAAACAGGGGGAGAGACCCAGTACTTC.

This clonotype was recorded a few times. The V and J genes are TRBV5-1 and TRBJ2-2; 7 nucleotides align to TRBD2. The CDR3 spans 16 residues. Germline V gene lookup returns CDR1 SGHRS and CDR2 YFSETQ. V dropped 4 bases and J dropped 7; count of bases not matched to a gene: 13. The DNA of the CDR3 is TGCGCCAGCAGCGAAGACCCGCGGGAGTATGACGGGGAGCTGTTTTTT. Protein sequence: CASSEDPREYDGELFF.

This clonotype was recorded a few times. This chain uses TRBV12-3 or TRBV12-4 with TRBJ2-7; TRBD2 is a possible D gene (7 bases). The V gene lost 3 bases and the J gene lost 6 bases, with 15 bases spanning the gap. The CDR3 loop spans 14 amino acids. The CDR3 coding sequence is TGTGCCAGCAGTTTGGGGGGGCCATTGGGCGAGCAGTACTTC. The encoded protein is CASSLGGPLGEQYF.

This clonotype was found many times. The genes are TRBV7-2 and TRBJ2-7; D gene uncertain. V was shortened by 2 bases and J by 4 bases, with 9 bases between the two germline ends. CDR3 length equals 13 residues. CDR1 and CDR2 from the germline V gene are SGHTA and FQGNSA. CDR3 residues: CASSLRTAYEQYF. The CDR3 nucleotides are TGTGCCAGCAGCTTAAGGACCGCTTACGAGCAGTACTTC.

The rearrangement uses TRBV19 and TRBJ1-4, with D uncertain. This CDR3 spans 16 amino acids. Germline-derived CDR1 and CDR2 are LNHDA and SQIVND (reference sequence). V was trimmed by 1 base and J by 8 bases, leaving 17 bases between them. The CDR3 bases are TGTGCCAGTAGTATAGTCGGCGGAGCGTCCGGGGAAAAACTGTTTTTT. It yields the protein CASSIVGGASGEKLFF.

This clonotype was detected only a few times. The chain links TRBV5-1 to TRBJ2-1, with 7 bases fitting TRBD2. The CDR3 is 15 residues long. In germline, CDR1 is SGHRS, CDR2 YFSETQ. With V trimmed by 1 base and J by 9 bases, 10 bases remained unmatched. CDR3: CASSLTAGKDSEQFF. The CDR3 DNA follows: TGCGCCAGCAGCTTGACAGCGGGAAAGGATAGTGAGCAGTTCTTC.